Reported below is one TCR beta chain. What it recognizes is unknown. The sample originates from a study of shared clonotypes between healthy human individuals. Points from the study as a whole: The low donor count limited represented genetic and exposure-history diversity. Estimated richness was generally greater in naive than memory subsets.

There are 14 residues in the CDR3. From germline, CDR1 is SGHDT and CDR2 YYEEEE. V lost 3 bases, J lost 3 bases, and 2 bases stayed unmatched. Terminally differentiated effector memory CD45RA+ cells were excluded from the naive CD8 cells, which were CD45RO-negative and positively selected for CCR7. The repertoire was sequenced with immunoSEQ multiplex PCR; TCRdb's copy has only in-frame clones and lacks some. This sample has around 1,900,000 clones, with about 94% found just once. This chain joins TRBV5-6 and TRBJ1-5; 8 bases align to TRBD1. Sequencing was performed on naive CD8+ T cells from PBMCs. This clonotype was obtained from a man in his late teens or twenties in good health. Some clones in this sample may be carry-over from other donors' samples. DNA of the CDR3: TGTGCCAGCAGCTCAGGGGGCTTCAATCAGCCCCAGCATTTT. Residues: CASSSGGFNQPQHF.